This T cell receptor beta chain is from a study of blood T cell repertoires in COVID-19. Study details: The United States, Italy and Spain were the sources of the acute and convalescent COVID-19 samples. PBMCs, B-cell-depleted T cells, or T cells provided the cDNA or gDNA that made up the material.

Original data processing: Nucleated cell number was recorded as an estimate derived from reference gene primer amplification. Data came from immunoSEQ multiplex PCR; TCRdb stores just in-frame clones and leaves some out. Clonal size and the V and J genes are those of that table, whereas D and trimming came from the DNA. The data contain approximately 160,000 clones, 80% of them singletons. This clone has a handful of counts. The sequencing input was PBMCs or T cells enriched from blood (not recorded which). The sequence came from a middle-aged man who had recovered from COVID-19.

The CDR3 loop is CATSDWTGSRETQYF. In DNA, the CDR3 is TGTGCCACCAGTGATTGGACAGGATCAAGAGAGACCCAGTACTTC. The J gene is TRBJ2-5, the V gene TRBV24-1; 7 bases map to TRBD1. The germline V gene encodes CDR1 KGHDR and CDR2 SFDVKD. Trimming removed 2 bases from V and 4 bases from J; junction bases left unmatched: 6. The CDR3 runs 15 residues.